Below, 16 T cell receptor beta chains from the same sample are listed, as sequenced in a study of blood T cell repertoires in COVID-19. Generated by immunoSEQ multiplex PCR, the TCRdb table keeps only in-frame clones and is missing some. This sample carries 200,000 to 250,000 clones, approximately 83% of them seen once, and the ten largest clones take approximately 4%. The sample consisted of PBMCs or T cells enriched from blood (not recorded which). These receptors were collected from a woman aged 40 to 49 who had been exposed to COVID-19.

The V and J genes are TRBV28 and TRBJ2-7; 7 bases fit TRBD2. Germline values: CDR1 MDHEN, CDR2 SYDVKM. Unmatched junction bases numbered 11, after V lost 3 bases and J lost 3 bases. The CDR3 sequence is 16 residues long. CDR3 sequence (DNA): TGTGCCAGCAGTTTTAGGTTCGGAGCTAGCGGCTACGAGCAGTACTTC. Translated, it gives CASSFRFGASGYEQYF.

V is TRBV7-2 and J is TRBJ2-6, with a possible D match to TRBD2 (6 bases). CDR1 SGHTA and CDR2 FQGNSA come from the germline V gene. The V gene lost 1 base and the J gene lost 0 bases, with 13 bases spanning the gap. This CDR3 is built from 18 residues. In DNA, the CDR3 is TGTGCCAGCAGCTTAGTCTCAGCGGGTAGCTCTGGGGCCAACGTCCTGACTTTC. Translated, it gives CASSLVSAGSSGANVLTF.

This clone was seen just once. The chain employs TRBV7-3 and TRBJ2-7; a weak D match, TRBD2 (6 bases). V was trimmed by 5 bases and J by 4 bases, leaving 12 bases between them. CDR1 is SGHTA and CDR2 is FQGTGA in the germline V gene. This CDR3 comprises 13 residues. CDR3 nucleotide sequence: TGTGCCAGCAGCCCCGGGGGAAATTACGAGCAGTACTTC. Its translation: CASSPGGNYEQYF. Full variable domain (rest looked up from reference TRBV7-3 and TRBJ2-7): GAGVSQTPSNKVTEKGKYVELRCDPISGHTALYWYRQSLGQGPEFLIYFQGTGAADDSGLPNDRFFAVRPEGSVSTLKIQRTERGDSAVYLCASSPGGNYEQYFGPGTRLTVT.

This chain uses TRBV4-1 with TRBJ1-3; D is unresolved. Germline V gene data show CDR1 as MGHRA and CDR2 as YSYEKL. V was cut by 0 bases and J by 8 bases, with 17 bases left in between. CDR3 length equals 16 residues. CDR3 nucleotide sequence: TGCGCCAGCAGCCAAGATCAGACCGTGGAGTGGGACACCATATATTTT. This translates into CASSQDQTVEWDTIYF.

The chain couples TRBV5-5 to TRBJ1-5; unclear D gene. Trimming took 0 bases from V and 1 from J, leaving 8 bases between them. CDR3 length: 15 amino acids. CDR1 is SGHKS, CDR2 YYEKEE, per germline (reference sequence). The CDR3 here is CASSLGPPSNQPQHF. The CDR3 DNA follows: TGTGCCAGCAGCTTGGGGCCGCCGAGCAATCAGCCCCAGCATTTT.

This sequence joins TRBV4-3 and TRBJ2-1; D perhaps matches TRBD2 (5 bases). Germline V gene data show CDR1 as LGHNA and CDR2 as YSLEER. This CDR3 has 13 amino acids. The V gene lost 0 bases and the J gene lost 10 bases, with 10 bases spanning the gap. The CDR3 protein is CASSQEGWEEQFF. DNA of the CDR3: TGCGCCAGCAGCCAAGAAGGTTGGGAGGAGCAGTTCTTC.

To note about this clone: Other DNA sequences in the sample encode the same CDR3. The chain employs TRBV18 and TRBJ2-5; unclear D gene. Trimming stripped 3 bases from V and 0 bases from J, with 2 bases between. Germline CDR1 KGHSH, CDR2 LQKENI. This CDR3 comprises 12 residues. The CDR3 here is CASSPNQETQYF. CDR3 nucleotide sequence: TGTGCCAGCTCACCTAACCAAGAGACCCAGTACTTC.

The chain joins TRBV30 to TRBJ2-3; 9 bases are shared with TRBD2. This CDR3 comprises 15 residues. Germline CDR1 is GTSNPN and CDR2 is SVGIG (reference sequence). Trimming took 7 bases from V and 5 from J; bases not matched to a gene: 13. CDR3 nucleotides: TGTGCCTCCACCGGGCGGGGGGGCCAGATAGATACGCAGTATTTT. Translated: CASTGRGGQIDTQYF.

The chain couples TRBV6-1 to TRBJ1-2, with D perhaps TRBD1 (5 bases). Trimming left V 2 bases short and J 5 bases short, with 15 bases between. The CDR3 covers 15 residues. Per the germline V gene, CDR1 is MNHNS and CDR2 is SASEGT. CDR3 region: CASSESWGVRYGYTF. The CDR3 nucleotides are TGTGCCAGCAGTGAATCCTGGGGGGTTAGATATGGCTACACCTTC.

V and J are TRBV7-2 and TRBJ2-3; 12 bases map to TRBD2. With V trimmed by 0 bases and J by 6 bases, 10 bases remained unmatched. Germline lookup yields CDR1 SGHTA and CDR2 FQGNSA. This CDR3 region has 18 residues. The CDR3 is CASSLAFPSGGAGDTQYF. Here the CDR3 DNA reads TGTGCCAGCAGCTTAGCGTTCCCTAGCGGGGGGGCCGGGGATACGCAGTATTTT.

This chain joins TRBV7-9 and TRBJ1-2, with D tentatively TRBD1 (6 bases). Germline V gene lookup returns CDR1 SEHNR and CDR2 FQNEAQ (reference sequence). The CDR3 contains 15 residues. V was pared by 1 base and J by 5 bases, with 14 bases between. CDR3 sequence: CASSLEDRGGYGYTF. The CDR3 DNA reads as TGTGCCAGCAGCTTAGAGGATCGAGGGGGTTATGGCTACACCTTC.

On this clone: A far more abundant clone sits one base away, making this likely a read error. V is TRBV2 and J is TRBJ1-2; D is possibly TRBD1 (6 bases). The V gene lost 1 base and the J gene lost 3 bases, with 6 bases spanning the gap. CDR3 length: 13 amino acids. CDR1 is SNHLY and CDR2 is FYNNEI in the germline V gene. CDR3 nucleotide sequence: TGTGCCAGCAGTGAAGGGACAGACTATGGCTACACCTTC. Translated: CASSEGTDYGYTF.

This clone was recorded a few times. This chain uses TRBV7-2 with TRBJ2-7; maybe TRBD1 (6 bases). Germline CDR1 reads SGHTA; CDR2 reads FQGNSA. The CDR3 consists of 16 residues. V lost 5 bases and J lost 0, with 17 bases in between. This CDR3 is CASSPILRGGSYEQYF. In nucleotides, the CDR3 is TGTGCCAGCAGCCCCATCTTACGAGGGGGCTCCTACGAGCAGTACTTC.

There are a few counts of this clone. The gene calls are TRBV5-4 and TRBJ2-3, with 7 bases fitting TRBD1. This CDR3 spans 12 amino acids. Germline CDR1 and CDR2: SGHNT and YYREEE (reference sequence). Trimming at V came to 0 bases and at J to 12 bases, leaving 4 bases not matched to a gene. The CDR3 protein is CASSLDRGPQYF. CDR3 bases: TGTGCCAGCAGCTTGGACAGGGGTCCACAGTATTTT.

The V and J genes are TRBV25-1 and TRBJ1-1, with 7 bases fitting TRBD1. Germline V lookup: CDR1 MGHDK, CDR2 SYGVNS. The CDR3 runs to 18 residues. V gave up 6 bases and J gave up 0 bases; unmatched junction bases: 16. CDR3: CASRGQDVKVPLNTEAFF. The CDR3 nucleotides read TGTGCCAGCAGAGGACAGGACGTTAAGGTCCCGCTGAACACTGAAGCTTTCTTT.

The genes are TRBV29-1 and TRBJ1-4; weak D call: TRBD1 (5 bases). Per germline, CDR1 SQVTM and CDR2 ANQGSEA. V was pared by 6 bases and J by 6 bases, with 11 bases between. The CDR3 loop spans 12 amino acids. CDR3 coding DNA: TGCAGCGTCGGCCGGGGGGATGAAAAACTGTTTTTT. Its protein product is CSVGRGDEKLFF.